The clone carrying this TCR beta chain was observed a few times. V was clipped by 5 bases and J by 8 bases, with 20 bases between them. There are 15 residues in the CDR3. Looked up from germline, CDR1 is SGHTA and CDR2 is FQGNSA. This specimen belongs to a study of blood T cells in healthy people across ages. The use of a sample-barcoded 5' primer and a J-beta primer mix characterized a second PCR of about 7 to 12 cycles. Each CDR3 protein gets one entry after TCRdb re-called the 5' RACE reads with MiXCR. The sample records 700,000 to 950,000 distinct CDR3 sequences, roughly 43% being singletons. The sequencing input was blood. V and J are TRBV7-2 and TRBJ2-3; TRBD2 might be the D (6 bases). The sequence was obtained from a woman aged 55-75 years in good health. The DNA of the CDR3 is TGTGCCAGCAGCGAAGAGGTCTCCTACGGGGGTACGCAGTATTTT. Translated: CASSEEVSYGGTQYF.